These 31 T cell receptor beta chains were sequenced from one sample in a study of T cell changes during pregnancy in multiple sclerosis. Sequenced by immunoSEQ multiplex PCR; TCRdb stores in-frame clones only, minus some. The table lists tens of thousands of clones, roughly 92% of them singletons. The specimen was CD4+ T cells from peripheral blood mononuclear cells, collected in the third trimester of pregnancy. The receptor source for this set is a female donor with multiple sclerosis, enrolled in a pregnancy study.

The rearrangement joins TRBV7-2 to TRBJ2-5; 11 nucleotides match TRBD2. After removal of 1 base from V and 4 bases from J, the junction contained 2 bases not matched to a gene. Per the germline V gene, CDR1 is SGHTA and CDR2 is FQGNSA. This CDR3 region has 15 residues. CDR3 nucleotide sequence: TGTGCCAGCAGCTTAGACGGGACTAGCGGAGAGACCCAGTACTTC. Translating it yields CASSLDGTSGETQYF.

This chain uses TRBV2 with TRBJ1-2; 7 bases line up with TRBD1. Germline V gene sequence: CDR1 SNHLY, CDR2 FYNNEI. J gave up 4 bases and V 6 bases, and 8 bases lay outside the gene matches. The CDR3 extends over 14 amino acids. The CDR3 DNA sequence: TGTGCCAGCAGGTCGGGACAGATCCTCTATGGCTACACCTTC. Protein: CASRSGQILYGYTF. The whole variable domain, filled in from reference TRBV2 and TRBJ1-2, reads EPEVTQTPSHQVTQMGQEVILRCVPISNHLYFYWYRQILGQKVEFLVSFYNNEISEKSEIFDDQFSVERPDGSNFTLKIRSTKLEDSAMYFCASRSGQILYGYTFGSGTRLTVV.

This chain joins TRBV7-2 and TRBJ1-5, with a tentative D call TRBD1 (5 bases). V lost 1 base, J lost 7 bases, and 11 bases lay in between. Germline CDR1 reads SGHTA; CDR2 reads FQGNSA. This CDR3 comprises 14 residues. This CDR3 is CASSLDRGVQPQHF. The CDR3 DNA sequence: TGTGCCAGCAGCTTAGATCGGGGGGTACAGCCCCAGCATTTT.

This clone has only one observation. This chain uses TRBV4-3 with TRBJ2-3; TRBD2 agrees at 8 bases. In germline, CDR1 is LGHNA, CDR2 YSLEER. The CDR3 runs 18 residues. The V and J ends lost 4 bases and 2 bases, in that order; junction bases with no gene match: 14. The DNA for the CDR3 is TGCGCCAGCAGCCCACGCCTAATCGGGGGGGCAGCCACAGATACGCAGTATTTT. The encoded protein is CASSPRLIGGAATDTQYF.

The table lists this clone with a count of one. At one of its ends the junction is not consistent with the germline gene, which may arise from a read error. CDR3 region: CASSFAPAGGPGDEQFF. CDR3 in DNA: TGTGCTAGCAGCTTCGCCCCAGCGGGGGGGCCCGGAGATGAGCAGTTCTTC. The V call is TRBV7-7, the J call TRBJ2-1; 10 nucleotides agree with TRBD2. Germline V gene data show CDR1 as SSHAT and CDR2 as FNYEAQ (reference sequence). CDR3 length equals 17 residues. The whole variable domain, filled in from reference TRBV7-7 and TRBJ2-1, reads GAGVSQSPRYKVTKRGQDVTLRCDPISSHATLYWYQQALGQGPEFLTYFNYEAQPDKSGLPSDRFSAERPEGSISTLTIQRTEQRDSAMYRCASSFAPAGGPGDEQFFGPGTRLTVL.

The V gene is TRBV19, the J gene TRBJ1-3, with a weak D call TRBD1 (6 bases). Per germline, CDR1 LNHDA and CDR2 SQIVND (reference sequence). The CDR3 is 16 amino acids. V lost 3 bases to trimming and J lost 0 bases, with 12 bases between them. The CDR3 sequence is CASSMNRELSGNTIYF. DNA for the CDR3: TGTGCCAGTAGTATGAACAGGGAACTCTCTGGAAACACCATATATTTT.

CDR3 sequence: CASSPSRDLDTQYF. In DNA, the CDR3 is TGTGCCAGCAGTCCCTCCCGGGACTTAGATACGCAGTATTTT. The rearrangement uses TRBV7-3 and TRBJ2-3; maybe TRBD2 (6 bases). The germline gives CDR1 SGHTA, CDR2 FQGTGA. The V end was cut by 6 bases, the J end by 5 bases, with 15 bases between. This CDR3 is 14 amino acids long.

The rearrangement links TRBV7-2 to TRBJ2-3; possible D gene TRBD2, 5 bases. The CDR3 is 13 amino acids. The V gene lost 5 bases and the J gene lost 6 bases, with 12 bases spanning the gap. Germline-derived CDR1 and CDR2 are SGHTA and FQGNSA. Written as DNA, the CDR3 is TGTGCCAGCAGCCAAGTGGCGGGCGATACGCAGTATTTT. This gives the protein CASSQVAGDTQYF.

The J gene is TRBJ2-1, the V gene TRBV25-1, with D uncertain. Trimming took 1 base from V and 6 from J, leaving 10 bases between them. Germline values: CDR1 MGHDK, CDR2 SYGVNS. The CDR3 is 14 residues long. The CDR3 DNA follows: TGTGCCAGCAGTGAATCCGCCAGGATCAATGAGCAGTTCTTC. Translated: CASSESARINEQFF.

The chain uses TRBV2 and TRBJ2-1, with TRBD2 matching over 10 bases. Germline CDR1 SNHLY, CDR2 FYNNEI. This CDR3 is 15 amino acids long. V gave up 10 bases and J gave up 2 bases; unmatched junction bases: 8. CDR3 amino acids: CATEPTSGAYNEQFF. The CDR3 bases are TGTGCCACCGAACCTACTAGCGGGGCCTACAATGAGCAGTTCTTC.

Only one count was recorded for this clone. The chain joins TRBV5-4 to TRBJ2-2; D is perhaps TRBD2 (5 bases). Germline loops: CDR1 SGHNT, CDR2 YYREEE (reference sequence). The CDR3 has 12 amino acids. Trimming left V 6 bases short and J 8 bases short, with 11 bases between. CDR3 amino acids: CASTTPGGELFF. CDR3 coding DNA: TGTGCCAGCACCACCCCGGGGGGGGAGCTGTTTTTT.

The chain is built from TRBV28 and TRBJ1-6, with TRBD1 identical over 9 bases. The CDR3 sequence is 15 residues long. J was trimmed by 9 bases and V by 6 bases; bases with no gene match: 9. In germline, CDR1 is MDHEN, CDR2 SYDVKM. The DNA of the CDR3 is TGTGCCAGCAGCGCCGGGGGGACAGGGTTTTCACCCCTCCACTTT. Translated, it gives CASSAGGTGFSPLHF.

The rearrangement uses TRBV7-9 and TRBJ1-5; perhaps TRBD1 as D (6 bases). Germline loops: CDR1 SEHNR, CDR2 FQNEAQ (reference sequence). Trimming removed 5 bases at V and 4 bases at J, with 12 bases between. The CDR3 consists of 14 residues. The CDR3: CASSPGQWNQPQHF. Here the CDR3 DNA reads TGTGCCAGCAGCCCCGGACAGTGGAATCAGCCCCAGCATTTT.

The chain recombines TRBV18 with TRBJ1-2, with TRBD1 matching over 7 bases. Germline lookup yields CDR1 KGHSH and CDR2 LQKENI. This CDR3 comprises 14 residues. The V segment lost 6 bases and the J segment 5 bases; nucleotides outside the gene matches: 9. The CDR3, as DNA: TGTGCCAGCTCCCCGGGCAGGGGGAATTATGGCTACACCTTC. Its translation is CASSPGRGNYGYTF.

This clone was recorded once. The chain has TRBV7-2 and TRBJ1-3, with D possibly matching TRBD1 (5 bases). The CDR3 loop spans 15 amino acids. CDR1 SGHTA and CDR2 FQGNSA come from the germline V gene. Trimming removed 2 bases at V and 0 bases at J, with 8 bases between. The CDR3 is CASSLQGTSGNTIYF. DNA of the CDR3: TGTGCCAGCAGCTTACAGGGTACCTCTGGAAACACCATATATTTT.

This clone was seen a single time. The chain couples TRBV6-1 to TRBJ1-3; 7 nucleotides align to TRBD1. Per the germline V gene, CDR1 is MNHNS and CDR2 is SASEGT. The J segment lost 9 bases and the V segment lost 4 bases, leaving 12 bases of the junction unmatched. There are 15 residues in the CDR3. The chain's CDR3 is CASSGTGRAGGTIYF. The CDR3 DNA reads TGTGCCAGCAGTGGGACAGGCCGGGCTGGTGGCACCATATATTTT.

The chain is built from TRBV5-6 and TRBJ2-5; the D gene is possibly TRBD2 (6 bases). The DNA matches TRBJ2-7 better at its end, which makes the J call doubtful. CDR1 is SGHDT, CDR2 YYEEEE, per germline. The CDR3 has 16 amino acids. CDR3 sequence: CASSLGGVLSSYEQYF. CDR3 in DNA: TGTGCCAGCAGCTTGGGGGGGGTTCTTAGCTCCTACGAGCAGTACTTC.

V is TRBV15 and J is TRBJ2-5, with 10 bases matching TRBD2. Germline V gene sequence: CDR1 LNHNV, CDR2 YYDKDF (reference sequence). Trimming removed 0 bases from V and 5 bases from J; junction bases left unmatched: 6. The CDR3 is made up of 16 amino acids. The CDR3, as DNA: TGTGCCACCAGCAGAGATATCCTAGCGGGGGTGGAGACCCAGTACTTC. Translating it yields CATSRDILAGVETQYF.

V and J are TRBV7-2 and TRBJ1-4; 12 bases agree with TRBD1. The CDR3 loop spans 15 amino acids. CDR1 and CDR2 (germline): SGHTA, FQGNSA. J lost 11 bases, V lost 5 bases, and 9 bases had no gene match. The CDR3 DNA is TGTGCCAGCAGCCGACCAGGGACAGGGGGCGGGAAACTGTTTTTT. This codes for CASSRPGTGGGKLFF.

CDR3 sequence (DNA): TGTGCCAGCAGGCCCAGGGAAATCAATCAGCCCCAGCATTTT. Translation: CASRPREINQPQHF. The chain couples TRBV7-8 to TRBJ1-5; D may be TRBD1 (5 bases). The CDR3 consists of 14 residues. Per germline, CDR1 SGHVS and CDR2 FQNEAQ. V lost 6 bases and J 3 bases, leaving 12 bases between the germline ends.

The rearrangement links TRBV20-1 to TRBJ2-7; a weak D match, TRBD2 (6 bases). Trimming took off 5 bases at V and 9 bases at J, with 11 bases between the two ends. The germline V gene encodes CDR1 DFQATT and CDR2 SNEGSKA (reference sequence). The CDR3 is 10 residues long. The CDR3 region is CSAGGGAQYF. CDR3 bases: TGCAGTGCTGGGGGAGGAGCGCAGTACTTC.

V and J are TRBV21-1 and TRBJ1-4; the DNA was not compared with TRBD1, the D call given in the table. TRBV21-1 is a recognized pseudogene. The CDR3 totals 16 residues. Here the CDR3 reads CASREGTGEPNEKLFF. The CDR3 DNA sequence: TGTGCCAGCAGGGAGGGGACAGGGGAACCGAATGAAAAACTGTTTTTT.

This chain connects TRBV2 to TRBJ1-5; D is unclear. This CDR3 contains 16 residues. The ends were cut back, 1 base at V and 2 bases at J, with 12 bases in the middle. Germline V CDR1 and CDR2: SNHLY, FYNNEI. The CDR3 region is CASSEGRPAGNQPQHF. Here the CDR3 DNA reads TGTGCCAGCAGTGAAGGGCGCCCAGCGGGCAATCAGCCCCAGCATTTT.

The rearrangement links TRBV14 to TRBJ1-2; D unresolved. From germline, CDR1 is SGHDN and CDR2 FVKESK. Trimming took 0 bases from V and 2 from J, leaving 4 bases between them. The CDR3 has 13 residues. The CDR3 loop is CASSQDTNYGYTF. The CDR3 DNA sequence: TGTGCCAGCAGCCAAGACACAAACTATGGCTACACCTTC. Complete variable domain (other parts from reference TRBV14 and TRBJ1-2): EAGVTQFPSHSVIEKGQTVTLRCDPISGHDNLYWYRRVMGKEIKFLLHFVKESKQDESGMPNNRFLAERTGGTYSTLKVQPAELEDSGVYFCASSQDTNYGYTFGSGTRLTVV.

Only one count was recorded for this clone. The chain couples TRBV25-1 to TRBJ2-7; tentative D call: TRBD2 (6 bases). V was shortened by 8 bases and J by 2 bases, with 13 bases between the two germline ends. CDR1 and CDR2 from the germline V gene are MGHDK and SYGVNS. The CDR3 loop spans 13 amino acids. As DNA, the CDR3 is TGTGCCAGCGGCCGACCGGGAGCCTACGAGCAGTACTTC. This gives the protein CASGRPGAYEQYF.

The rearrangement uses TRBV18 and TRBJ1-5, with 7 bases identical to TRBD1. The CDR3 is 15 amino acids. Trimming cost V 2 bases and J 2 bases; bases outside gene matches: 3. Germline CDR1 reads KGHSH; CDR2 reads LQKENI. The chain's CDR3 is CASSPGQARNQPQHF. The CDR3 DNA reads TGTGCCAGCTCACCAGGACAGGCCCGCAATCAGCCCCAGCATTTT. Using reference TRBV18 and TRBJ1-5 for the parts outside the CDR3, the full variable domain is NAGVMQNPRHLVRRRGQEARLRCSPMKGHSHVYWYRQLPEEGLKFMVYLQKENIIDESGMPKERFSAEFPKEGPSILRIQQVVRGDSAAYFCASSPGQARNQPQHFGDGTRLSIL.

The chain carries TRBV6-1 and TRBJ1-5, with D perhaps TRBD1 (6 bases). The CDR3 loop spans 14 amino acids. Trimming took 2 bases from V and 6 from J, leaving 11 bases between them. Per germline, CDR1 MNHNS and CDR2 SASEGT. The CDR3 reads CASSELSRGQPQHF. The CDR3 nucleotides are TGTGCCAGCAGTGAATTATCCAGGGGTCAGCCCCAGCATTTT.

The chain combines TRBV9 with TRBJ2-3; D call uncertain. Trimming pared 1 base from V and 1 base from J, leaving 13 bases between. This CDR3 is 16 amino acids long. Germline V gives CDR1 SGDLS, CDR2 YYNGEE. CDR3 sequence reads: CASSVLSESRTDTQYF. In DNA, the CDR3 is TGTGCCAGCAGCGTATTATCCGAGTCCCGCACAGATACGCAGTATTTT.

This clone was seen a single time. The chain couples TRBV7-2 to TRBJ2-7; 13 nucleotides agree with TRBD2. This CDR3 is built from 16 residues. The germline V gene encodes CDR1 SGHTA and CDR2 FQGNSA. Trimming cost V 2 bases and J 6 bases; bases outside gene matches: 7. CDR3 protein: CASSLLLAGGLSEQYF. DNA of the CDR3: TGTGCCAGCAGCTTATTACTAGCGGGGGGGCTCTCCGAGCAGTACTTC.

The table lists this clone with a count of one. DNA for the CDR3: TGTGCCAGCAGCGAGCCGACAGGGGTGAACTATGGCTACACCTTC. As protein: CASSEPTGVNYGYTF. V usage is TRBV9 and J usage is TRBJ1-2; TRBD1 aligns across 8 bases. Germline trimming cut 3 bases from V and 2 bases from J; bases unmatched to any gene: 6. The CDR3 loop spans 15 amino acids. The V gene's germline CDR1 is SGDLS and CDR2 YYNGEE.

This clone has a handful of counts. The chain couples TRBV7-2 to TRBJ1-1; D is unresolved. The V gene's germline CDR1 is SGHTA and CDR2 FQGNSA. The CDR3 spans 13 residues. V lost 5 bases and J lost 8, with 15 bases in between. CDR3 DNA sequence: TGTGCCAGCAGCCGACAAGTAGTCAGCGAAGCTTTCTTT. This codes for CASSRQVVSEAFF. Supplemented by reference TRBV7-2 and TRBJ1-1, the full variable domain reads GAGVSQSPSNKVTEKGKDVELRCDPISGHTALYWYRQSLGQGLEFLIYFQGNSAPDKSGLPSDRFSAERTGGSVSTLTIQRTQQEDSAVYLCASSRQVVSEAFFGQGTRLTVV.